The next 10 T cell receptor beta chains were all read from a single sample in a study of shared clonotypes between healthy human individuals. Terminally differentiated effector memory CD45RA+ cells were left out of the naive CD8 fraction, which was CD45RO-negative and positively selected for CCR7. Only in-frame clones appear in the TCRdb table, and some are missing; sequencing was by immunoSEQ multiplex PCR. The sample yields about 2 million clones, over 85% seen once. Sequenced sample: naive CD8+ T cells sorted from blood. The source of these receptors is a man between 18 and 35 years old in good health.

V usage is TRBV9 and J usage is TRBJ1-1, with no clear D. The CDR3 has 17 residues. Trimming cost V 2 bases and J 3 bases, with 20 bases left between them. Germline V lookup: CDR1 SGDLS, CDR2 YYNGEE. For the CDR3, the DNA is TGTGCCAGCAGCGTCACAAAGGGCGAGGGCCAGGACACTGAAGCTTTCTTT. This sequence encodes CASSVTKGEGQDTEAFF.

The genes are TRBV7-9 and TRBJ2-2, with TRBD2 matching over 14 bases. The V gene end was trimmed by 5 bases and the J gene end by 8 bases; junction bases not matched to a gene: 10. CDR3 length equals 17 residues. Germline V CDR1 and CDR2: SEHNR, FQNEAQ (reference sequence). The CDR3 nucleotides read TGTGCCAGCAGCGTCGGGACTAGCGGGAGCCCTAGGGGGGAGCTGTTTTTT. It is translated as CASSVGTSGSPRGELFF.

This clone has just one count. This rearrangement joins TRBV7-9 to TRBJ2-1; TRBD2 agrees at 14 bases. The trim removed 4 bases at V and 7 bases at J, leaving 6 bases unmatched. The CDR3 runs to 16 residues. Germline V lookup: CDR1 SEHNR, CDR2 FQNEAQ (reference sequence). The CDR3 region has the DNA TGTGCCAGCAGCTCCTTGACTAGCGGGAGGGTGAATGAGCAGTTCTTC. This gives the protein CASSSLTSGRVNEQFF.

This sequence joins TRBV11-2 and TRBJ2-7, with 7 bases fitting TRBD1. After removal of 4 bases from V and 0 bases from J, the junction contained 3 bases not matched to a gene. This CDR3 comprises 14 residues. In germline, CDR1 is SGHAT, CDR2 FQNNGV. The CDR3 nucleotides read TGTGCCAGCAGCTGGGGGACAGCCTCCTACGAGCAGTACTTC. Translation: CASSWGTASYEQYF.

The V call is TRBV4-3, the J call TRBJ2-1; the D gene is possibly TRBD2 (6 bases). V was shortened by 4 bases and J by 0 bases, with 16 bases between the two germline ends. Germline CDR1 LGHNA, CDR2 YSLEER. This CDR3 contains 17 residues. DNA of the CDR3: TGCGCCAGCAGCCCCAACGCCGGACTACTCTCCTACAATGAGCAGTTCTTC. As protein: CASSPNAGLLSYNEQFF.

This sequence joins TRBV7-2 and TRBJ1-2; TRBD1 matches at 10 bases. With 5 bases clipped from V and 0 bases from J, the junction kept 3 bases outside the gene matches. The length of the CDR3 is 15 residues. Germline V CDR1 and CDR2: SGHTA, FQGNSA. This chain's CDR3 is CASSEDRGPNYGYTF. Here the CDR3 DNA reads TGTGCCAGCAGCGAAGACAGGGGGCCTAACTATGGCTACACCTTC.

A remark on this clone: Other DNA variants within this sample encode the same CDR3. The genes are TRBV6-5 and TRBJ2-5; 8 nucleotides align to TRBD1. With 2 bases clipped from V and 5 bases from J, the junction kept 4 bases outside the gene matches. This CDR3 spans 14 amino acids. Germline V gene sequence: CDR1 MNHEY, CDR2 SVGAGI. The CDR3 region is CASSYTGGQETQYF. In nucleotides, the CDR3 is TGTGCCAGCAGTTACACAGGGGGACAGGAGACCCAGTACTTC.

The CDR3 coding sequence is TGTGCCAGCAGTGGACTAGGGACAGCCTACGAGCAGTACTTC. Translating it yields CASSGLGTAYEQYF. The chain joins TRBV6-1 to TRBJ2-7; D might be TRBD1 (7 bases). The CDR3 length is 14 residues. Germline CDR1 reads MNHNS; CDR2 reads SASEGT. The V and J ends lost 4 bases and 2 bases respectively, with 12 bases between them.

This rearrangement joins TRBV11-2 to TRBJ1-4; TRBD1 matches at 7 bases. Unmatched junction bases numbered 6, after V lost 6 bases and J lost 2 bases. The V gene's germline CDR1 is SGHAT and CDR2 FQNNGV. The CDR3 loop spans 15 amino acids. This CDR3 reads CASSSPTGTNEKLFF. The CDR3 DNA sequence: TGTGCCAGCAGTTCCCCGACAGGGACTAATGAAAAACTGTTTTTT. Based on the CDR3 plus reference TRBV11-2 and TRBJ1-4, the full variable domain is EAGVAQSPRYKIIEKRQSVAFWCNPISGHATLYWYQQILGQGPKLLIQFQNNGVVDDSQLPKDRFSAERLKGVDSTLKIQPAKLEDSAVYLCASSSPTGTNEKLFFGSGTQLSVL.

The CDR3 region is CASSQDLAGGYEQYF. The CDR3 DNA reads as TGTGCCAGCAGCCAAGATCTAGCGGGGGGCTACGAGCAGTACTTC. V gene TRBV4-2 combines with J gene TRBJ2-7, with 11 bases identical to TRBD2. The CDR3 is made up of 15 amino acids. J was trimmed by 3 bases and V by 0 bases; bases with no gene match: 1. Germline values: CDR1 LGHNA, CDR2 YNFKEQ.